These 12 T cell receptor beta chains were sequenced from one sample in a study of blood T cell repertoires in COVID-19. Using immunoSEQ multiplex PCR, the repertoire was profiled, and TCRdb retains in-frame clones only, with some absent. Here the sample spans 150,000 or so clones, 92% being singletons. Sequencing was done on a sample of peripheral blood. These receptors were obtained from a man aged 25 to 40 with COVID-19, enrolled during active disease.

This rearrangement joins TRBV28 to TRBJ1-5, with TRBD1 matching over 10 bases. The germline V gene has CDR1 MDHEN and CDR2 SYDVKM. This CDR3 comprises 13 residues. J was trimmed by 5 bases and V by 10 bases; bases with no gene match: 5. The CDR3 loop is CATQTGGDQPQHF. CDR3 DNA: TGTGCCACCCAGACAGGGGGCGATCAGCCCCAGCATTTT.

The J gene is TRBJ2-2, the V gene TRBV28, with D perhaps matching TRBD2 (5 bases). V was cut by 11 bases and J by 1 base, with 8 bases left in between. This CDR3 contains 12 residues. The germline CDR1 and CDR2 sequences are MDHEN and SYDVKM. CDR3 sequence (DNA): TGTGCCGCCGGGGTGAACACCGGGGAGCTGTTTTTT. Residues: CAAGVNTGELFF.

This chain links TRBV28 with TRBJ2-7, with a tentative D call TRBD1 (5 bases). Germline lookup yields CDR1 MDHEN and CDR2 SYDVKM. This CDR3 spans 13 amino acids. Between the trimmed V and J ends, which lost 8 bases and 1 base, there was a span of 12 bases. CDR3 loop: CASFGRASYEQYF. The DNA for the CDR3 is TGTGCCAGCTTCGGCAGGGCGTCCTACGAGCAGTACTTC.

The rearrangement joins TRBV28 to TRBJ1-1; 7 bases match TRBD1. V shed 6 bases and J 11 bases; nucleotides not matched to a gene: 12. Germline V gene data show CDR1 as MDHEN and CDR2 as SYDVKM. The CDR3 loop spans 13 amino acids. The DNA for the CDR3 is TGTGCCAGCAGCCTACAGGGGTTATTAGAGGCTTTCTTT. Translated: CASSLQGLLEAFF.

The V gene is TRBV12-3 or TRBV12-4, the J gene TRBJ1-1, with 7 bases matching TRBD1. The ends lost 4 bases at V and 5 bases at J; junction bases unmatched: 4. The CDR3 length is 13 residues. The CDR3 region has the DNA TGTGCCAGCAGTTCCGCAGGGGGTACTGAAGCTTTCTTT. Amino acid sequence: CASSSAGGTEAFF.

This chain links TRBV25-1 with TRBJ1-2; no firm D call. Germline CDR1 MGHDK, CDR2 SYGVNS. V lost 3 bases, J lost 8 bases, and 13 bases lay in between. The CDR3 covers 13 residues. CDR3 region: CASSDQLARGYTF. The CDR3 region has the DNA TGTGCCAGCAGTGATCAGCTGGCGCGGGGCTACACCTTC.

The chain has TRBV6-5 and TRBJ1-2; 8 bases map to TRBD1. This CDR3 spans 15 amino acids. V dropped 0 bases and J dropped 4; count of bases not matched to a gene: 4. The germline CDR1 and CDR2 sequences are MNHEY and SVGAGI. In DNA form, the CDR3 reads TGTGCCAGCAGTTACTCGCCCGGGACAGGCTATGGCTACACCTTC. Encoded protein: CASSYSPGTGYGYTF.

This rearrangement joins TRBV7-9 to TRBJ1-5; possible D gene TRBD1, 6 bases. This CDR3 is built from 13 residues. Looked up from germline, CDR1 is SEHNR and CDR2 is FQNEAQ (reference sequence). Between the trimmed V and J ends, which lost 5 bases and 7 bases, there was a span of 12 bases. This CDR3 reads CASSPGDRQPQHF. CDR3 bases: TGTGCCAGCAGCCCAGGGGATCGGCAGCCCCAGCATTTT.

CDR3 sequence: CASSPPGQDSEKLFF. The CDR3 nucleotides are TGTGCCAGCTCACCACCGGGACAGGATAGTGAAAAACTGTTTTTT. The V and J genes are TRBV18 and TRBJ1-4; 8 bases map to TRBD1. Germline CDR1 is KGHSH and CDR2 is LQKENI. The CDR3 sequence is 15 residues long. The J segment lost 7 bases and the V segment lost 0 bases, leaving 4 bases of the junction unmatched.

V usage is TRBV9 and J usage is TRBJ2-1, with TRBD2 as a possible D gene (7 bases). The CDR3 has 13 amino acids. The V gene's germline CDR1 is SGDLS and CDR2 YYNGEE. Trimming removed 2 bases at V and 7 bases at J, with 10 bases between. CDR3 protein: CASSVKGGNEQFF. Written as DNA, the CDR3 is TGTGCCAGCAGCGTGAAGGGGGGGAATGAGCAGTTCTTC.

This chain joins TRBV18 and TRBJ1-1; TRBD1 matches at 8 bases. Per the germline V gene, CDR1 is KGHSH and CDR2 is LQKENI. The ends lost 3 bases at V and 0 bases at J; junction bases unmatched: 9. This CDR3 contains 17 residues. The CDR3 DNA sequence: TGTGCCAGCTCACCTACAAGGGACAGGACCCTGAACACTGAAGCTTTCTTT. It codes for CASSPTRDRTLNTEAFF.

This chain links TRBV28 with TRBJ2-1; 8 bases agree with TRBD2. V lost 6 bases to trimming and J lost 2 bases; unmatched junction nucleotides: 3. The CDR3 runs to 14 residues. Germline values: CDR1 MDHEN, CDR2 SYDVKM. The CDR3 region has the DNA TGTGCCAGCAGCTTTAGCGGGGCCTACAATGAGCAGTTCTTC. Protein sequence: CASSFSGAYNEQFF.